Listed below are T cell receptor beta chains from one sample, sequenced in a study of blood T cell repertoires in COVID-19. TCRdb's copy holds only in-frame clones and misses some; the assay was immunoSEQ multiplex PCR. The sample carries approximately 180,000 clones, over 65% recorded once. Sequencing used peripheral blood. These receptors all stem from a person between 65 and 80 years old with COVID-19, enrolled during active disease. The CDR3 runs from the conserved cysteine through the conserved F or W. Fields, in order: V gene, clone size, J gene, D gene, CDR3 protein, CDR3 DNA. D genes are given only for firm matches. Not every row has a clone size; where given, it reads once, few, many or a size class.

V: TRBV27; size: NA; J: TRBJ2-3; D: TRBD1; CDR3: CASSRPGQLTDTQYF; DNA: TGTGCCAGCAGTCGACCGGGACAGCTCACAGATACGCAGTATTTT
V: TRBV30; size: NA; J: TRBJ2-1; D: NA; CDR3: CAWSAGTYNEQFF; DNA: TGTGCCTGGAGTGCAGGAACTTACAATGAGCAGTTCTTC
V: TRBV4-1; size: NA; J: TRBJ1-1; D: NA; CDR3: CASSHLGGSDTEAFF; DNA: TGCGCCAGCAGCCACCTGGGGGGATCCGACACTGAAGCTTTCTTT
V: TRBV19; size: NA; J: TRBJ1-5; D: TRBD1; CDR3: CASAGTGGRSDQPQHF; DNA: TGTGCCAGCGCCGGGACAGGGGGTAGGAGCGATCAGCCCCAGCATTTT
V: TRBV2; size: NA; J: TRBJ1-5; D: NA; CDR3: CASNRQGSQPQHF; DNA: TGTGCCAGCAATCGGCAGGGAAGTCAGCCCCAGCATTTT
V: TRBV6-5; size: NA; J: TRBJ2-5; D: NA; CDR3: CASSHRAQETQYF; DNA: TGTGCCAGCAGCCACAGGGCCCAAGAGACCCAGTACTTC
V: TRBV7-3; size: NA; J: TRBJ2-1; D: TRBD2; CDR3: CASSSTRGGEYNEQFF; DNA: TGTGCCAGCAGCTCTACCCGGGGGGGTGAATACAATGAGCAGTTCTTC
V: TRBV10-3; size: few; J: TRBJ1-5; D: NA; CDR3: CAISESRNGKPQHF; DNA: TGTGCCATCAGTGAGTCGAGAAACGGTAAGCCCCAGCATTTT
V: TRBV7-3; size: NA; J: TRBJ2-2; D: TRBD1; CDR3: CASSLSGGNTGELFF; DNA: TGTGCCAGCAGTTTATCAGGGGGCAACACCGGGGAGCTGTTTTTT
V: TRBV19; size: NA; J: TRBJ1-2; D: TRBD1; CDR3: CASRNRDRSTNYGYTF; DNA: TGTGCCAGTCGGAATAGGGACAGAAGTACTAACTATGGCTACACCTTC
V: TRBV10-3; size: once; J: TRBJ2-5; D: NA; CDR3: CAISESTGWETQYF; DNA: TGTGCCATCAGTGAGTCAACAGGGTGGGAGACCCAGTACTTC
V: TRBV28; size: NA; J: TRBJ1-3; D: NA; CDR3: CAAKNGVYSGNTIYF; DNA: TGTGCCGCCAAAAACGGGGTTTACTCTGGAAACACCATATATTTT
V: TRBV7-3; size: NA; J: TRBJ2-3; D: TRBD2; CDR3: CASSPRGTSGRPGAPPDTQYF; DNA: TGTGCCAGCAGCCCCCGGGGGACTAGCGGGAGGCCTGGGGCACCTCCAGATACGCAGTATTTT
V: TRBV4-2; size: NA; J: TRBJ2-2; D: NA; CDR3: CASSQDSMGPANTGELFF; DNA: TGTGCCAGCAGCCAAGATTCCATGGGCCCCGCGAACACCGGGGAGCTGTTTTTT
V: TRBV9; size: NA; J: TRBJ1-1; D: NA; CDR3: CASSVDSSNTEAFF; DNA: TGTGCCAGCAGCGTAGACAGTTCGAACACTGAAGCTTTCTTT
V: TRBV5-6; size: NA; J: TRBJ2-7; D: TRBD1; CDR3: CASSLRGRGFSYEQYF; DNA: TGTGCCAGCAGCCTCCGTGGCAGGGGGTTCTCCTACGAGCAGTACTTC
V: TRBV20-1; size: NA; J: TRBJ2-2; D: NA; CDR3: CSATNTGELFF; DNA: TGCAGTGCTACAAACACCGGGGAGCTGTTTTTT
V: TRBV28; size: NA; J: TRBJ1-5; D: TRBD1; CDR3: CASSRQGKRVSNQPQHF; DNA: TGTGCCAGCAGCCGACAGGGTAAGAGGGTGAGCAATCAGCCCCAGCATTTT
V: TRBV11-2; size: NA; J: TRBJ2-3; D: TRBD2; CDR3: CASGPWTSLFTDTQYF; DNA: TGTGCCAGCGGACCCTGGACTAGCTTATTCACAGATACGCAGTATTTT
V: TRBV27; size: NA; J: TRBJ2-7; D: NA; CDR3: CASRPRTVSYEQYF; DNA: TGTGCCAGCAGGCCCAGGACAGTCTCCTACGAGCAGTACTTC
V: TRBV10-2; size: NA; J: TRBJ1-4; D: TRBD1; CDR3: CASSTGARAGKLFF; DNA: TGCGCCAGCAGTACAGGGGCCAGGGCTGGAAAACTGTTTTTT
V: TRBV19; size: NA; J: TRBJ1-3; D: NA; CDR3: CASKNPQGSGNTIYF; DNA: TGTGCCAGTAAGAACCCTCAGGGATCTGGAAACACCATATATTTT